A selection of T cell receptor beta chains follows, all from one sample in a study of cytomegalovirus exposure and HLA in healthy donors. Assay used: immunoSEQ multiplex PCR; TCRdb lists only in-frame clones, some missing. The sample includes approximately 170,000 clones, around two thirds seen only once; the top ten take roughly 1.4%. Input material: PBMCs. Receptors originate from a man aged 45-60 years in good health and CMV-seronegative. Each CDR3 is given with its conserved first and last residue. Each record gives: V gene, clone size, D gene, J gene, CDR3 protein, CDR3 DNA. D genes are given only for firm matches. Clone size is stated in some rows and not others, as once, few, many or a class when expanded.

>TRBV5-1|few|.|TRBJ1-4
CASSQRGLNNEKLFF
TGCGCCAGCAGCCAAAGGGGACTGAATAATGAAAAACTGTTTTTT
>TRBV4-3|.|.|TRBJ1-6
CASSQVVGGQPKHNSPLHF
TGCGCCAGCAGCCAAGTAGTAGGAGGGCAGCCTAAGCATAATTCACCCCTCCACTTT
>TRBV6-6|.|TRBD1|TRBJ2-3
CASSYGQGAGTQYF
TGTGCCAGCAGTTACGGCCAGGGGGCGGGTACGCAGTATTTT
>TRBV6-5|.|TRBD1|TRBJ2-1
CASTQGQEQFF
TGTGCCAGCACCCAGGGACAGGAGCAGTTCTTC
>TRBV5-1|few|.|TRBJ2-3
CASSPGDPTDTQYF
TGCGCCAGCAGCCCGGGGGATCCCACAGATACGCAGTATTTT
>TRBV25-1|.|TRBD1|TRBJ1-1
CASSPGQGSEAFF
TGTGCCAGCAGCCCGGGACAGGGGTCTGAAGCTTTCTTT
>TRBV5-1|.|.|TRBJ2-1
CASSFGTSSYNEQFF
TGCGCCAGCAGCTTCGGCACTAGCTCCTACAATGAGCAGTTCTTC
>TRBV7-9|.|.|TRBJ1-5
CASKGAGDQPQHF
TGTGCCAGCAAGGGAGCAGGGGATCAGCCCCAGCATTTT
>TRBV27|.|.|TRBJ1-5
CASSSLDSNQPQHF
TGTGCCAGCAGTTCTCTCGACAGTAATCAGCCCCAGCATTTT
>TRBV4-1|.|.|TRBJ1-1
CASSQLSSRGRNTEAFF
TGCGCCAGCAGCCAATTATCCTCAAGGGGCAGAAACACTGAAGCTTTCTTT
>TRBV20-1|.|.|TRBJ2-1
CSASLQNEQFF
TGCAGTGCTAGTCTCCAGAATGAGCAGTTCTTC
>TRBV5-1|once|.|TRBJ2-3
CASISVTDTQYF
TGCGCCAGCATCTCAGTCACAGATACGCAGTATTTT
>TRBV9|once|TRBD2|TRBJ2-3
CASSDSAGRSGTDTQYF
TGTGCCAGCAGCGATTCAGCGGGACGATCAGGGACAGATACGCAGTATTTT
>TRBV18|.|TRBD2|TRBJ2-7
CASSPPGGISYEQYF
TGTGCCAGCTCACCACCGGGGGGGATCTCCTACGAGCAGTACTTC
>TRBV6-5|.|TRBD1|TRBJ1-4
CASSYGQGNEKLFF
TGTGCCAGCAGTTACGGACAGGGGAATGAAAAACTGTTTTTT